The 18 T cell receptor beta chains listed next were all sequenced from one sample in a study of shared clonotypes between healthy human individuals (TCRdb year 2020). CD8 naive samples were CD45RO-negative cells positively selected for CCR7, giving a CD45RA+CCR7+ population that excluded TemRA cells. The method was the immunoSEQ multiplex PCR assay. Sourced from immuneACCESS, this table was stored by TCRdb with only in-frame sequences that have V and J called. A share of the clones is absent; for the studies checked, an unresolved V gene accounts for under half, and the remainder has no known explanation. This sample gives some 2 million clones in total; roughly 94% of them show up just once. Together, the top ten hold 1.2% of the sample. Sequenced input: naive CD8+ T cells sorted from blood. In the paper's terms, the cell subset or site label means: CD45RA+CCR7+. The receptors here all came from a man between 18 and 35 years old in good health.

A word on this clone: This specimen includes other DNA sequences encoding the same CDR3. CDR3 in amino acids: CASSQDLTLPLYGYTF. CDR3 sequence (DNA): TGCGCCAGCAGCCAAGATTTGACTTTACCCCTCTATGGCTACACCTTC. The chain combines TRBV4-1 with TRBJ1-2, with D unclear. Germline loops: CDR1 MGHRA, CDR2 YSYEKL. V dropped 0 bases and J dropped 4 bases, with 15 bases sitting between them. This CDR3 is built from 16 residues.

This chain joins TRBV28 and TRBJ2-7, with D possibly TRBD2 on 5 matching bases. Germline CDR1 is MDHEN and CDR2 is SYDVKM. The V end lost 4 bases, the J end lost 5 bases, and 21 bases lay between the germline ends. The CDR3 consists of 16 residues. This chain's CDR3 is CASSSYSGNPWDEQYF. As DNA, the CDR3 is TGTGCCAGCAGTTCGTATTCCGGGAACCCTTGGGACGAGCAGTACTTC.

The V gene is TRBV28, the J gene TRBJ2-1; D not resolved. There are 12 residues in the CDR3. Germline CDR1 MDHEN, CDR2 SYDVKM. The ends were cut back, 6 bases at V and 7 bases at J, with 10 bases in the middle. This CDR3 is CASRPDWNEQFF. For the CDR3, the DNA is TGTGCCAGCAGGCCTGACTGGAATGAGCAGTTCTTC.

The chain combines TRBV5-6 with TRBJ1-2; TRBD1 might be the D (5 bases). V dropped 0 bases and J dropped 7 bases, with 19 bases sitting between them. The CDR3 loop spans 16 amino acids. The germline V gene encodes CDR1 SGHDT and CDR2 YYEEEE. The CDR3 coding sequence is TGTGCCAGCAGCTTGGATCTTTCAGGGACCGTGGCTGGCTACACCTTC. Protein sequence: CASSLDLSGTVAGYTF.

About this clone itself: Other DNA sequences in the same sample also yield this CDR3. The chain couples TRBV7-3 to TRBJ2-5; D could derive from TRBD1 or TRBD2 (5 bases each). CDR1 SGHTA and CDR2 FQGTGA come from the germline V gene. CDR3 length: 13 amino acids. With 3 bases removed from V and 5 bases from J, the gap between germline ends came to 10 bases. The CDR3 reads CASSLGVGETQYF. CDR3 DNA sequence: TGTGCCAGCAGCTTGGGGGTCGGGGAGACCCAGTACTTC. The whole variable domain, remainder taken from reference TRBV7-3 and TRBJ2-5, is GAGVSQTPSNKVTEKGKYVELRCDPISGHTALYWYRQSLGQGPEFLIYFQGTGAADDSGLPNDRFFAVRPEGSVSTLKIQRTERGDSAVYLCASSLGVGETQYFGPGTRLLVL.

To note about this clone: The same CDR3 can be traced to other DNA sequences in this sample. V usage is TRBV4-3 and J usage is TRBJ2-5, with 7 bases lining up with TRBD1. CDR3 length equals 15 residues. Germline values: CDR1 LGHNA, CDR2 YSLEER. The V and J ends lost 0 bases and 4 bases, in that order; junction bases with no gene match: 5. As DNA, the CDR3 is TGCGCCAGCAGCCAAGACAGGGGGTCGGGAGAGACCCAGTACTTC. It translates to CASSQDRGSGETQYF.

In this sample, this clone turned up once. The V call is TRBV5-6, the J call TRBJ2-1; a weak D match, TRBD2 (6 bases). The germline V gene encodes CDR1 SGHDT and CDR2 YYEEEE. The CDR3 has 14 amino acids. V was clipped by 6 bases and J by 3 bases, with 13 bases between them. The DNA for the CDR3 is TGTGCCAGCAAAGGTCTAGCGAACTACAATGAGCAGTTCTTC. Translation: CASKGLANYNEQFF.

This chain connects TRBV5-1 to TRBJ1-2; possible D gene TRBD1, 5 bases. The CDR3 length is 15 residues. Germline V gene data show CDR1 as SGHRS and CDR2 as YFSETQ. The germline V and J ends were trimmed by 4 bases and 6 bases, with 19 bases remaining between them. Here the CDR3 DNA reads TGCGCCAGCAGCGGGGAAGGGGACCTTAGGGATGGCTACACCTTC. It codes for CASSGEGDLRDGYTF. Filled out from reference TRBV5-1 and TRBJ1-2, the complete variable domain reads KAGVTQTPRYLIKTRGQQVTLSCSPISGHRSVSWYQQTPGQGLQFLFEYFSETQRNKGNFPGRFSGRQFSNSRSEMNVSTLELGDSALYLCASSGEGDLRDGYTFGSGTRLTVV.

The chain is built from TRBV6-5 and TRBJ1-2; 8 positions agree with TRBD1. Germline trimming cut 6 bases from V and 3 bases from J; bases unmatched to any gene: 3. Germline loops: CDR1 MNHEY, CDR2 SVGAGI. The CDR3 is 13 amino acids. The CDR3 region is CASRGQAYYGYTF. CDR3 sequence (DNA): TGTGCCAGCAGGGGACAGGCGTACTATGGCTACACCTTC.

The chain couples TRBV7-9 to TRBJ2-1; maybe TRBD2 (6 bases). The length of the CDR3 is 13 residues. V was cut by 7 bases and J by 9 bases, with 16 bases left in between. Looked up from germline, CDR1 is SEHNR and CDR2 is FQNEAQ (reference sequence). CDR3 nucleotides: TGTGCCAGCACCGAGTTTGGGGAGGTTGAGCAGTTCTTC. Translation: CASTEFGEVEQFF.

This clone appeared once. This chain links TRBV5-1 with TRBJ2-5; D is possibly TRBD2 (5 bases). V lost 4 bases and J 2 bases, leaving 15 bases between the germline ends. CDR1 is SGHRS, CDR2 YFSETQ, per germline. This CDR3 comprises 15 residues. The CDR3: CASSGAGWNQETQYF. The CDR3 DNA reads TGCGCCAGCAGCGGCGCGGGCTGGAATCAAGAGACCCAGTACTTC.

Comment on this clone: Other DNA sequences within the sample encode an identical CDR3. The V and J genes are TRBV9 and TRBJ2-7; no firm D call. The V and J ends lost 4 bases and 3 bases respectively, with 11 bases between them. The CDR3 runs to 13 residues. Germline CDR1 is SGDLS and CDR2 is YYNGEE. CDR3 region: CASSPGASYEQYF. The CDR3 DNA sequence: TGTGCCAGCAGCCCAGGCGCCAGCTACGAGCAGTACTTC.

This clone is a singleton in its sample. The chain has TRBV25-1 and TRBJ2-7; either TRBD1 or TRBD2 may supply D (5 bases each). V lost 3 bases and J lost 6, with 15 bases in between. This CDR3 is built from 14 residues. CDR1 is MGHDK, CDR2 SYGVNS, per germline. The CDR3, as DNA: TGTGCCAGCAGTGATTCGACGGGAAGGGGCGAGCAGTACTTC. Protein: CASSDSTGRGEQYF.

The gene calls are TRBV19 and TRBJ2-7; 7 bases line up with TRBD1. This CDR3 region has 16 residues. Unmatched junction bases numbered 15, after V lost 1 base and J lost 9 bases. Germline CDR1 LNHDA, CDR2 SQIVND (reference sequence). This chain's CDR3 is CASSIVYLPDRKVQYF. CDR3 nucleotide sequence: TGTGCCAGTAGTATAGTGTACCTCCCGGACAGGAAAGTGCAGTACTTC.

The chain combines TRBV7-9 with TRBJ2-5; 9 nucleotides align to TRBD2. V was pared by 5 bases and J by 1 base, with 17 bases of the junction left unmatched. This CDR3 comprises 19 residues. CDR1 and CDR2 (germline): SEHNR, FQNEAQ (reference sequence). Written as DNA, the CDR3 is TGTGCCAGCAGCCCCCCCCCGGGACTAGCAGACTGGGGCCAAGAGACCCAGTACTTC. The encoded protein is CASSPPPGLADWGQETQYF.

This rearrangement joins TRBV7-9 to TRBJ2-7, with 8 bases that match TRBD1. Unmatched junction bases numbered 6, after V lost 5 bases and J lost 3 bases. Germline values: CDR1 SEHNR, CDR2 FQNEAQ (reference sequence). This CDR3 spans 14 amino acids. CDR3 nucleotides: TGTGCCAGCAGCCGACAGGGGCAGCTCTACGAGCAGTACTTC. This codes for CASSRQGQLYEQYF.

The V and J genes are TRBV2 and TRBJ1-4; D is ambiguous. CDR1 is SNHLY, CDR2 FYNNEI, per germline. The CDR3 has 12 amino acids. V dropped 7 bases and J dropped 6 bases, with 9 bases sitting between them. Here the CDR3 DNA reads TGTGCCAGCATATCCGTCGATGAAAAACTGTTTTTT. Residues: CASISVDEKLFF.

The gene calls are TRBV19 and TRBJ1-1; D perhaps matches TRBD1 (6 bases). Germline V gene data show CDR1 as LNHDA and CDR2 as SQIVND (reference sequence). The length of the CDR3 is 15 residues. The V end lost 6 bases, the J end lost 1 base, and 15 bases lay between the germline ends. DNA of the CDR3: TGTGCCAGTAGGATCCTACAGGGCCCGAACACTGAAGCTTTCTTT. Amino acids: CASRILQGPNTEAFF.